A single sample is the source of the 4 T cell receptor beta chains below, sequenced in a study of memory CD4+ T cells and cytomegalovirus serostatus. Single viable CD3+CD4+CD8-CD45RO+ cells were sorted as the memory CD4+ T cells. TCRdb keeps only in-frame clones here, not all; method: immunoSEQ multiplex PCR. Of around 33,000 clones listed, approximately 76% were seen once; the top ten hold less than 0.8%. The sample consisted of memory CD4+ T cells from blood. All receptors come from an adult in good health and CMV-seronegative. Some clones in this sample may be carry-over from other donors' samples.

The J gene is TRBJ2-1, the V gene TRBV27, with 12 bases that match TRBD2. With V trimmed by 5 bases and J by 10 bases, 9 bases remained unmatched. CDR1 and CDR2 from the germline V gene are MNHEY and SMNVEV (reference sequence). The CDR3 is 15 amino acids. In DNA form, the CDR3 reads TGTGCCAGCAGTCCTAGCGGGGGGGTGCCTTGGGAGCAGTTCTTC. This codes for CASSPSGGVPWEQFF.

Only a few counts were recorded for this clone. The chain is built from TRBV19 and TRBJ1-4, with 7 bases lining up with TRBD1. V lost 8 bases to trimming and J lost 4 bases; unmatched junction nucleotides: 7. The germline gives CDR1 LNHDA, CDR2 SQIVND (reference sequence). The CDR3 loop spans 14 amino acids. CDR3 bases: TGTGCCAGTTCGACGGGACAGCTTAATGAAAAACTGTTTTTT. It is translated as CASSTGQLNEKLFF.

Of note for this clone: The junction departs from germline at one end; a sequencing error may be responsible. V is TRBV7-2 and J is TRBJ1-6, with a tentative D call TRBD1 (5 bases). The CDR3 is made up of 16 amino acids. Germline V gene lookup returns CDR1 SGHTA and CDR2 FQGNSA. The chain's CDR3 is CASSLDRGAYSSPLHF. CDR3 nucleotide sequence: TGTGCCAGCAGCTTAGATCGTGGGGCGTATAGTTCACCCCTCCACTTT.

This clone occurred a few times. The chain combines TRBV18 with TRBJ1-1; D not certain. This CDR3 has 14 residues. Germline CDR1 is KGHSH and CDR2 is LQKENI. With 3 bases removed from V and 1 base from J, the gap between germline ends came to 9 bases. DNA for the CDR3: TGTGCCAGCTCACCCAAGACCACGAACACTGAAGCTTTCTTT. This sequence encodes CASSPKTTNTEAFF.